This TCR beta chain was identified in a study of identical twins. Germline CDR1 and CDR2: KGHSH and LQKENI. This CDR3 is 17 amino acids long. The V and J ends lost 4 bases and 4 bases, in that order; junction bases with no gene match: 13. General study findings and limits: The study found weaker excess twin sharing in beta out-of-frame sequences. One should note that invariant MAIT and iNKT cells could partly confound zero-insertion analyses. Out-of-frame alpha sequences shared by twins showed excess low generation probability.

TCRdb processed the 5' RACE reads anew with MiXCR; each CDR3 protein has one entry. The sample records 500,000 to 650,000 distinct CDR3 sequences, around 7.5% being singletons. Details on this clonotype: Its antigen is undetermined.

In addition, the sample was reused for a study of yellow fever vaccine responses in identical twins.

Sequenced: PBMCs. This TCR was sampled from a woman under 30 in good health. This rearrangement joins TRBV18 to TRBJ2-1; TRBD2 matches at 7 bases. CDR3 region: CASSRGGGRTRYNEQFF. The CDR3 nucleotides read TGTGCCAGCTCACGCGGCGGGGGAAGAACTAGATACAATGAGCAGTTCTTC.